The 28 T cell receptor beta chains presented below share a single source sample, sequenced in a study of cytotoxic CD8 clonotypes in ibrutinib-treated CLL. Clones were read by immunoSEQ multiplex PCR, and TCRdb kept only the in-frame ones, dropping some. This table has about 69,000 clones, approximately 80% appearing once. The input for sequencing was PBMCs, taken at disease progression, from a patient treated with ibrutinib. These receptors were taken from a human donor with chronic lymphocytic leukemia.

This clone came up once. The chain combines TRBV13 with TRBJ2-7; 9 bases line up with TRBD1. The CDR3 covers 15 residues. Looked up from germline, CDR1 is PRHDT and CDR2 is FYEKMQ (reference sequence). The junction had 3 bases not matched to a gene; V was cut back by 2 bases and J by 1 base. The CDR3 DNA reads TGTGCCAGCAGCTTACTCGGGACAGGGTCCTACGAGCAGTACTTC. Its protein is CASSLLGTGSYEQYF.

The chain recombines TRBV30 with TRBJ2-7; D is unclear. This CDR3 comprises 14 residues. Per the germline V gene, CDR1 is GTSNPN and CDR2 is SVGIG (reference sequence). V dropped 0 bases and J dropped 0 bases, with 9 bases sitting between them. CDR3 loop: CAWSVKLSSYEQYF. CDR3 nucleotide sequence: TGTGCCTGGAGTGTAAAGTTGAGCTCCTACGAGCAGTACTTC. The full variable domain, completed using reference TRBV30 and TRBJ2-7, is SQTIHQWPATLVQPVGSPLSLECTVEGTSNPNLYWYRQAAGRGLQLLFYSVGIGQISSEVPQNLSASRPQDRQFILSSKKLLLSDSGFYLCAWSVKLSSYEQYFGPGTRLTVT.

This chain uses TRBV7-7 with TRBJ2-2, with TRBD2 matching over 7 bases. V trimming: 8 bases; J trimming: 1 base; junction bases outside the gene matches: 1. CDR3 length: 13 amino acids. Germline assignment: CDR1 SSHAT and CDR2 FNYEAQ (reference sequence). CDR3 in amino acids: CASGGENTGELFF. The DNA for the CDR3 is TGTGCCAGCGGGGGGGAGAACACCGGGGAGCTGTTTTTT. Full variable domain (outside the CDR3, taken from reference TRBV7-7 and TRBJ2-2): GAGVSQSPRYKVTKRGQDVTLRCDPISSHATLYWYQQALGQGPEFLTYFNYEAQPDKSGLPSDRFSAERPEGSISTLTIQRTEQRDSAMYRCASGGENTGELFFGEGSRLTVL.

The chain recombines TRBV27 with TRBJ2-3, with 8 bases lining up with TRBD1. This CDR3 spans 15 amino acids. V lost 1 base and J lost 2; bases outside the gene matches: 2. Germline V gives CDR1 MNHEY, CDR2 SMNVEV (reference sequence). This CDR3 is CASSLYRGATDTQYF. CDR3 nucleotides: TGTGCCAGCAGTTTATACAGGGGGGCCACAGATACGCAGTATTTT.

J is TRBJ1-1 and V is TRBV6-5; 8 bases align to TRBD1. V lost 4 bases, J lost 0 bases, and 7 bases stayed unmatched. The CDR3 is made up of 16 amino acids. The V gene's germline CDR1 is MNHEY and CDR2 SVGAGI. The CDR3 DNA reads as TGTGCCAGCAGTTTTCACGGGACAGGAATGAACACTGAAGCTTTCTTT. Residues: CASSFHGTGMNTEAFF.

The chain has TRBV4-1 and TRBJ2-1, with 9 nucleotides matching TRBD2. The length of the CDR3 is 16 residues. Germline lookup yields CDR1 MGHRA and CDR2 YSYEKL. V was pared by 1 base and J by 6 bases, with 7 bases of the junction left unmatched. CDR3 sequence: CASSQVGGGGANEQFF. The CDR3, as DNA: TGCGCCAGCAGCCAAGTCGGTGGCGGGGGGGCCAATGAGCAGTTCTTC.

The chain recombines TRBV2 with TRBJ1-2; TRBD1 matches 9 bases. The CDR3 extends over 13 amino acids. V lost 5 bases, J lost 7 bases, and 5 bases stayed unmatched. The germline V gene encodes CDR1 SNHLY and CDR2 FYNNEI. The CDR3 DNA follows: TGTGCCAGCAGTTCGGACAGGGGTAGTGGCTACACCTTC. Translating gives CASSSDRGSGYTF. The full variable domain, with the rest looked up from reference TRBV2 and TRBJ1-2, is EPEVTQTPSHQVTQMGQEVILRCVPISNHLYFYWYRQILGQKVEFLVSFYNNEISEKSEIFDDQFSVERPDGSNFTLKIRSTKLEDSAMYFCASSSDRGSGYTFGSGTRLTVV.

This chain links TRBV18 with TRBJ1-5; D possibly corresponds to TRBD1 (5 bases). CDR1 and CDR2 from the germline V gene are KGHSH and LQKENI. With 1 base removed from V and 0 bases from J, the gap between germline ends came to 16 bases. This CDR3 has 18 residues. The DNA of the CDR3 is TGTGCCAGCTCACCACAGAATGGGGGATGGGATAGCAATCAGCCCCAGCATTTT. Translated, it gives CASSPQNGGWDSNQPQHF.

The chain combines TRBV18 with TRBJ1-1; no clear D gene. The CDR3 runs to 12 residues. Germline CDR1 and CDR2: KGHSH and LQKENI. V dropped 0 bases and J dropped 10 bases, with 9 bases sitting between them. DNA for the CDR3: TGTGCCAGCTCACCACCGGTCGGGATAGCTTTCTTT. This translates into CASSPPVGIAFF.

This clone appeared a single time. V and J are TRBV18 and TRBJ1-1; D is perhaps TRBD1 (6 bases). CDR3 size: 14 residues. Deletions cut 4 bases from V and 4 bases from J, with 13 bases between. Looked up from germline, CDR1 is KGHSH and CDR2 is LQKENI. DNA of the CDR3: TGTGCCAGCTCACTATCCCAGGGGTCCACTGAAGCTTTCTTT. This translates into CASSLSQGSTEAFF.

The chain uses TRBV28 and TRBJ1-6; D ambiguous. Trimming removed 6 bases at V and 0 bases at J, with 9 bases between. CDR1 MDHEN and CDR2 SYDVKM come from the germline V gene. This CDR3 is 15 amino acids long. The CDR3 DNA is TGTGCCAGCAGCCTACCGGGCTCCTATAATTCACCCCTCCACTTT. This gives the protein CASSLPGSYNSPLHF.

The chain carries TRBV6-1 and TRBJ2-3, with 13 bases matching TRBD2. V gave up 1 base and J gave up 2 bases; unmatched junction bases: 6. Germline CDR1 is MNHNS and CDR2 is SASEGT. The CDR3 sequence is 18 residues long. The CDR3 sequence is CASSEGGTSGVFTDTQYF. The DNA of the CDR3 is TGTGCCAGCAGTGAAGGGGGGACTAGCGGGGTCTTCACAGATACGCAGTATTTT.

Details on this clone: At one boundary the junction diverges from the germline segment, which might be a read error. V usage is TRBV6-6 and J usage is TRBJ2-7, with 9 bases fitting TRBD1. This CDR3 is 11 amino acids long. Germline CDR1 MNHNY, CDR2 SVGAGI (reference sequence). The CDR3 sequence: CASSYSGTGFF. The CDR3 nucleotides read TGTGCCAGCAGTTACTCAGGGACAGGGTTTTTC.

This clone was recorded a few times. The chain combines TRBV6-1 with TRBJ1-1; D unclear. CDR3 length: 14 amino acids. Germline assignment: CDR1 MNHNS and CDR2 SASEGT. Trimming removed 1 base at V and 8 bases at J, with 14 bases between. CDR3 sequence (DNA): TGTGCCAGCAGTGAAGTCCCCCATGCGGGCGAAGCTTTCTTT. It yields the protein CASSEVPHAGEAFF.

This clone appeared once. The CDR3 DNA follows: TGTGCCAGCAGCGCCCCGGGACAGCACACAGATACGCAGTATTTT. The encoded protein is CASSAPGQHTDTQYF. The rearrangement uses TRBV9 and TRBJ2-3; 7 bases map to TRBD1. Trimming took 3 bases from V and 2 from J; bases not matched to a gene: 6. The CDR3 sequence is 15 residues long. From germline, CDR1 is SGDLS and CDR2 YYNGEE.

The V call is TRBV6-1, the J call TRBJ2-7; 9 bases are shared with TRBD2. Germline loops: CDR1 MNHNS, CDR2 SASEGT. The CDR3 length is 15 residues. V lost 4 bases, J lost 0 bases, and 4 bases stayed unmatched. As DNA, the CDR3 is TGTGCCAGCAGTGTAGATAGCGGGAGCTCCTACGAGCAGTACTTC. The encoded protein is CASSVDSGSSYEQYF.

This chain links TRBV18 with TRBJ2-3; D gene uncertain. Trimming shortened V by 2 bases and J by 5 bases, and 11 bases separated the two germline ends. The CDR3 loop spans 14 amino acids. CDR1 is KGHSH and CDR2 is LQKENI in the germline V gene. CDR3 protein: CASSPSALKDTQYF. The CDR3 nucleotides are TGTGCCAGCTCACCAAGCGCCCTTAAAGATACGCAGTATTTT.

The chain joins TRBV7-3 to TRBJ2-1, with a weak D call TRBD2 (6 bases). With 5 bases removed from V and 8 bases from J, the gap between germline ends came to 13 bases. The CDR3 sequence is 13 residues long. Looked up from germline, CDR1 is SGHTA and CDR2 is FQGTGA. CDR3 nucleotide sequence: TGTGCCAGCAGCAGACTAGGGTTCGATGAGCAGTTCTTC. Translation gives CASSRLGFDEQFF. The complete variable domain, with remaining parts taken from reference TRBV7-3 and TRBJ2-1, reads GAGVSQTPSNKVTEKGKYVELRCDPISGHTALYWYRQSLGQGPEFLIYFQGTGAADDSGLPNDRFFAVRPEGSVSTLKIQRTERGDSAVYLCASSRLGFDEQFFGPGTRLTVL.

Turning to this clone: A read error may produce the germline difference seen at one junction end. The chain combines TRBV7-2 with TRBJ1-1; D ambiguous. Germline V gives CDR1 SGHTA, CDR2 FQGNSA. This CDR3 spans 15 amino acids. The CDR3 is CASSLERRLNAEAFF. The CDR3 DNA sequence: TGTGCCAGCAGCTTAGAGAGACGGTTGAACGCTGAAGCTTTCTTT.

The chain recombines TRBV15 with TRBJ1-2; no reliable D call. Germline V gene lookup returns CDR1 LNHNV and CDR2 YYDKDF (reference sequence). The ends were cut back, 1 base at V and 0 bases at J, with 9 bases in the middle. The CDR3 is 15 residues long. CDR3 protein: CATSRAVVSNYGYTF. The CDR3 nucleotides are TGTGCCACCAGCAGAGCGGTGGTGTCTAACTATGGCTACACCTTC.

This rearrangement joins TRBV7-9 to TRBJ1-1; D is uncertain. Trimming stripped 0 bases from V and 2 bases from J, with 4 bases between. This CDR3 is 13 amino acids long. Germline V gene lookup returns CDR1 SEHNR and CDR2 FQNEAQ (reference sequence). The CDR3 loop reads CASSLALNTEAFF. The CDR3 DNA is TGTGCCAGCAGCTTAGCGCTAAACACTGAAGCTTTCTTT.

The chain carries TRBV11-3 and TRBJ2-1, with a tentative D call TRBD2 (5 bases). There are 14 residues in the CDR3. Germline V gives CDR1 SGHNT, CDR2 YENEEA. The V end lost 5 bases, the J end lost 6 bases, and 14 bases lay between the germline ends. CDR3 region: CASSPGGHPNEQFF. The CDR3 region has the DNA TGTGCCAGCAGCCCAGGAGGTCATCCCAATGAGCAGTTCTTC.

Concerning this clone: At the DNA level, this CDR3 is encoded by other sequences in the same sample as well. The chain couples TRBV5-6 to TRBJ2-2; no reliable D call. Trimming stripped 4 bases from V and 4 bases from J, with 8 bases between. This CDR3 spans 13 amino acids. Germline loops: CDR1 SGHDT, CDR2 YYEEEE. CDR3 residues: CASSRRFTGELFF. The CDR3 region has the DNA TGTGCCAGCAGCCGTCGTTTCACCGGGGAGCTGTTTTTT. Filled out from reference TRBV5-6 and TRBJ2-2, the complete variable domain reads DAGVTQSPTHLIKTRGQQVTLRCSPKSGHDTVSWYQQALGQGPQFIFQYYEEEERQRGNFPDRFSGHQFPNYSSELNVNALLLGDSALYLCASSRRFTGELFFGEGSRLTVL.

The chain links TRBV7-2 to TRBJ1-5; TRBD1 aligns across 8 bases. The CDR3 contains 17 residues. Trimming took 0 bases from V and 0 from J; bases not matched to a gene: 4. Germline CDR1 SGHTA, CDR2 FQGNSA. The CDR3 DNA sequence: TGTGCCAGCAGCTTAGCGGGGACAGGATATAGCAATCAGCCCCAGCATTTT. Protein sequence: CASSLAGTGYSNQPQHF.

This clone has only a few counts. The rearrangement links TRBV7-9 to TRBJ1-3; perhaps TRBD1 as D (5 bases). Germline loops: CDR1 SEHNR, CDR2 FQNEAQ (reference sequence). This CDR3 spans 14 amino acids. V dropped 8 bases and J dropped 0 bases, with 11 bases sitting between them. The CDR3 sequence: CASPGAISGNTIYF. For the CDR3, the DNA is TGTGCCAGCCCCGGGGCCATCTCTGGAAACACCATATATTTT.

V and J are TRBV27 and TRBJ1-1, with a possible D match to TRBD1 (5 bases). The germline CDR1 and CDR2 sequences are MNHEY and SMNVEV (reference sequence). Trimming stripped 2 bases from V and 1 base from J, with 11 bases between. CDR3 size: 15 residues. CDR3 sequence reads: CASSLKGKGNTEAFF. The DNA of the CDR3 is TGTGCCAGCAGTTTAAAGGGGAAGGGGAACACTGAAGCTTTCTTT.

This clone was counted many times. The chain links TRBV4-2 to TRBJ2-7, with 9 bases identical to TRBD1. The V gene's germline CDR1 is LGHNA and CDR2 YNFKEQ. The V gene end was trimmed by 1 base and the J gene end by 2 bases; junction bases not matched to a gene: 3. CDR3 length: 15 residues. The CDR3 here is CASSQGTGDPYEQYF. CDR3 sequence (DNA): TGTGCCAGCAGCCAAGGGACAGGGGACCCCTACGAGCAGTACTTC.

This chain uses TRBV28 with TRBJ1-2, with TRBD1 as a possible D gene (6 bases). CDR3 length equals 14 residues. Trimming took 4 bases from V and 4 from J, leaving 13 bases between them. Germline V gives CDR1 MDHEN, CDR2 SYDVKM. CDR3 region: CASSYRTGSYGYTF. In DNA form, the CDR3 reads TGTGCCAGCAGTTATAGAACAGGGAGCTATGGCTACACCTTC.